A selection of T cell receptor beta chains follows, all from one sample in a study of T cell responses to AZD1222 COVID-19 vaccine. The repertoire was sequenced with immunoSEQ multiplex PCR; TCRdb's copy has only in-frame clones and lacks some. The sample contains about 170,000 clones, over 85% of which appear only once. Source: peripheral blood, taken on day 0 of AZD1222 vaccination. These receptor sequences come from an adult in good health. Each CDR3 is given without its conserved first and last residue. The D gene is left open where the match is weak.

CDR3aa,d_gene,j_gene,v_gene
ASTDPSDSYEQY,NA,TRBJ2-7,TRBV2
ASSPSNYGYT,NA,TRBJ1-2,TRBV7-8
ASGQGSGETQY,NA,TRBJ2-5,TRBV12-5
ASSLESGRRLNEQF,TRBD2,TRBJ2-1,TRBV7-3
ASSPDRASGYT,TRBD1,TRBJ1-2,TRBV12-3/TRBV12-4
ATSSRWGRAF,NA,TRBJ1-1,TRBV15
ASSLDRGPGNTIY,TRBD1,TRBJ1-3,TRBV7-7
ASSYRASGTGELF,NA,TRBJ2-2,TRBV7-7
ASSIAGLGEQY,NA,TRBJ2-7,TRBV19
ASSPRQLNTGELF,NA,TRBJ2-2,TRBV7-2
ASRNVTGRDQPQH,TRBD1,TRBJ1-5,TRBV27
SVGRTGETQY,TRBD1,TRBJ2-5,TRBV29-1
ASRTLTGRSSYEQY,NA,TRBJ2-7,TRBV27
ASSVEDNYGYT,NA,TRBJ1-2,TRBV9
AWRKQGNTEAF,NA,TRBJ1-1,TRBV30
ASSDGPRAF,NA,TRBJ1-1,TRBV6-4
ASSPTGGYGYT,TRBD1,TRBJ1-2,TRBV27
ASSPTGRLYGYT,NA,TRBJ1-2,TRBV4-1
ATSRDRRGGGETQY,TRBD1,TRBJ2-5,TRBV15
ASSRDRIGNQPQH,NA,TRBJ1-5,TRBV3-1/TRBV3-2
ASSLRDRHVSTIY,TRBD1,TRBJ1-3,TRBV5-6
ASSSGIMNTEAF,NA,TRBJ1-1,TRBV7-9
AISAGTDYEQY,TRBD1,TRBJ2-7,TRBV10-3
ASSQRRAGAETQY,NA,TRBJ2-5,TRBV18
ATKSRGANNYGYT,NA,TRBJ1-2,TRBV6-5
ASSPPGPSYEQY,NA,TRBJ2-7,TRBV18
ASSQGARRTEAF,TRBD1,TRBJ1-1,TRBV7-8
ASNFGTQFNEQY,NA,TRBJ2-7,TRBV7-2
ASSEARVSNSPLH,NA,TRBJ1-6,TRBV2
ASSLGRPSDSPLH,NA,TRBJ1-6,TRBV7-2
ASSLQTSNDEQF,TRBD2,TRBJ2-1,TRBV7-9
ASSLSGEPYEQY,TRBD2,TRBJ2-7,TRBV5-5
ASSGLVYSNQPQH,NA,TRBJ1-5,TRBV10-2
ASSYGGANEQF,NA,TRBJ2-1,TRBV6-5
ASSQDPDSYITNTGELF,NA,TRBJ2-2,TRBV14
AISELDAYGYT,NA,TRBJ1-2,TRBV10-3
ASSSDRPGTLNTGELF,NA,TRBJ2-2,TRBV7-9
ASSGDRANYGYT,TRBD1,TRBJ1-2,TRBV2
ASVGQGYGYT,NA,TRBJ1-2,TRBV19
ASRMPFGRGANVLT,NA,TRBJ2-6,TRBV27
ASSESGYEQY,NA,TRBJ2-7,TRBV10-1
ASTRTSIPNEQF,TRBD2,TRBJ2-1,TRBV28
ASSFGRANTGELF,TRBD2,TRBJ2-2,TRBV27
ASSPPGPGGTEAF,NA,TRBJ1-1,TRBV18
ASSLKDSYNSPLH,NA,TRBJ1-6,TRBV3-1/TRBV3-2
ASRTGQIYGYT,TRBD1,TRBJ1-2,TRBV28
ASSRREGAGRFNEQF,NA,TRBJ2-1,TRBV3-1/TRBV3-2
ASKKGLLNEQY,NA,TRBJ2-7,TRBV12-3/TRBV12-4